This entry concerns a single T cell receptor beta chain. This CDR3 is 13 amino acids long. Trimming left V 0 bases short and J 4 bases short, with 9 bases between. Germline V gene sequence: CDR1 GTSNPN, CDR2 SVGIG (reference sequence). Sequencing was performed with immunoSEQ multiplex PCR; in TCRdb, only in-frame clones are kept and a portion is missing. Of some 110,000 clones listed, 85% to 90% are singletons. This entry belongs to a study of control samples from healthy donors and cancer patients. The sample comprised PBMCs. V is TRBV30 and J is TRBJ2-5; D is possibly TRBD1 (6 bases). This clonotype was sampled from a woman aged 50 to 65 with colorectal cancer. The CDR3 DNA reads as TGTGCCTGGAGTGTTGTAGGGGGAGAGACCCAGTACTTC. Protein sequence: CAWSVVGGETQYF.